These T cell receptor beta chains were read from a single sample in a study of human T cells and chemical hapten exposure. TCRdb independently ran MiXCR on the RACE reads; one entry per CDR3 protein. This sample carries 250,000 or so distinct CDR3 sequences, over 7.5% of them seen once, and the ten largest clones take around 1.2%. Specimen: whole blood, collected in connection with sensitization to the hapten diphenylcyclopropenone (DPC). These receptors all stem from a man aged 18-30 years with alopecia areata. Some clones in this sample may be carry-over from other donors' samples. Both conserved end residues are trimmed from each CDR3.

j_call,v_call,cdr3_aa
TRBJ1-1,TRBV6-2/TRBV6-3,ASMRQGNTEAF
TRBJ2-6,TRBV5-1,ASTPTGFFTSGANVLT
TRBJ1-4,TRBV6-5,ASSYSGQVAEKLF
TRBJ1-1,TRBV12-5,ASGLGASGAF
TRBJ1-2,TRBV6-5,ASSTPLRERYGYT
TRBJ2-3,TRBV12-3/TRBV12-4,ASSRTSGGSDTQY
TRBJ1-6,TRBV6-2/TRBV6-3,ASSSLDTFGNSPLH
TRBJ1-5,TRBV3-1,ASSHRGLPKEPQH
TRBJ1-4,TRBV4-3,ASSSREGEKLF
TRBJ2-1,TRBV29-1,SVRRSREDYNEQF
TRBJ1-4,TRBV6-6,ASTQGFPNEKLF
TRBJ2-1,TRBV9,ASSNLRGLGNEQF
TRBJ2-4,TRBV6-5,ASSPAGPIQY
TRBJ1-1,TRBV2,ASSTGVTEAF
TRBJ2-5,TRBV12-3/TRBV12-4,ASSTRDREETQY
TRBJ1-2,TRBV18,ASSPAGANYGYT
TRBJ2-3,TRBV20-1,SAKGPSGGVGDTQY
TRBJ1-2,TRBV29-1,SAGQPGAFNYGYT
TRBJ2-7,TRBV20-1,SAPKTGTYEQY
TRBJ1-1,TRBV9,ASSRDLNTEAF